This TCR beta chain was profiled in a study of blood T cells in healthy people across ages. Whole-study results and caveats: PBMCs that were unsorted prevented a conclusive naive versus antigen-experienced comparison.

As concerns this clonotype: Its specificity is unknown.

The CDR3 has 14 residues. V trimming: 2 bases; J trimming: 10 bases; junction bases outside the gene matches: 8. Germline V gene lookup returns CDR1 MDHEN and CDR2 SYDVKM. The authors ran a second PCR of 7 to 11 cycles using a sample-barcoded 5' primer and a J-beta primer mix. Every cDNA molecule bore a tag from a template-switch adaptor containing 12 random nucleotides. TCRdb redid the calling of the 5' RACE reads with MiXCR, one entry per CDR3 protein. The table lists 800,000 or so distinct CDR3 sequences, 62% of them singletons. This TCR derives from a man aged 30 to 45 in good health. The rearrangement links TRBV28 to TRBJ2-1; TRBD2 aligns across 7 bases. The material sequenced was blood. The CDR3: CASSLPGTNGEQFF. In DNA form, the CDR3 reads TGTGCCAGCAGTTTACCTGGGACTAATGGGGAGCAGTTCTTC.